This T cell receptor beta chain is from a study of cytomegalovirus exposure and HLA in healthy donors. Points on this clone: The antigen remains unidentified.

Germline CDR1 and CDR2: MNHNS and SASEGT. This CDR3 is built from 11 residues. V lost 7 bases to trimming and J lost 14 bases; unmatched junction nucleotides: 5. The study's findings and limits: More than 150 TCR beta chains were listed as cytomegalovirus-associated.

PCR primers comprised 60 Vbeta and 13 Jbeta primers. Generated by immunoSEQ multiplex PCR, the TCRdb table keeps only in-frame clones and is missing some. In the table there are some 150,000 clones, 60% to 80% of which are singletons. Material for sequencing was PBMCs. This sequence was found in a middle-aged man in good health and CMV-seronegative. The chain has TRBV6-1 and TRBJ2-5; 12 bases are shared with TRBD2. CDR3 in amino acids: CASTRTSGAYF. The CDR3 DNA reads as TGTGCCAGCACCCGGACTAGCGGGGCATACTTC.